This is a list of T cell receptor beta chains from one sample in a study of T cell repertoires in cytomegalovirus infection. TCRdb re-called the reads through MiXCR, storing one row per CDR3 protein. The profile shows fewer than 200,000 distinct CDR3 sequences, over 13% of them singletons. Sequencing was performed on PBMCs. The receptors originated from a human donor in good health (CMV status not recorded). Some clones in this sample may be carry-over from other donors' samples. Each CDR3 is given with its conserved first and last residue. D genes are given only for firm matches. Size is stated for part of the rows, as once, few or many counts, or as a class when the clone is expanded.

v_call	clone_size	d_call	j_call	cdr3_nt	cdr3_aa
TRBV5-5	.	.	TRBJ2-3	TGTGCCAGCAGCTCAGGGACTTTCACAGATACGCAGTATTTT	CASSSGTFTDTQYF
TRBV7-2	many	.	TRBJ1-6	TGTGCCAGCAGCTTGGCGGGCTATAATTCACCCCTCCACTTT	CASSLAGYNSPLHF
TRBV2	.	TRBD1	TRBJ2-7	TGTGCCACCTCACAGACGGGACAGGTCTACGAGCAGTACTTC	CATSQTGQVYEQYF
TRBV4-3	.	TRBD1	TRBJ2-1	TGCGCCAGCAGCCAAGGGGCCGAGGGGGCCGGCTACAATGAGCAGTTCTTC	CASSQGAEGAGYNEQFF
TRBV7-2	many	.	TRBJ1-1	TGTGCCAGCAGCTTTCGGGGAGGGACTGAAGCTTTCTTT	CASSFRGGTEAFF
TRBV7-6	few	.	TRBJ1-5	TGTGCCAGCAGCTCCTCCGGGCCGCATTTT	CASSSSGPHF
TRBV18	few	TRBD1	TRBJ2-3	TGTGCCAGCTCACCTGACAGGGGGGTTACAGATACGCAGTATTTT	CASSPDRGVTDTQYF
TRBV27	many	.	TRBJ1-1	TGTGCCAGCAGTCCACCCGGGACTCCGAACACTGAAGCTTTCTTT	CASSPPGTPNTEAFF
TRBV2	.	.	TRBJ2-5	TGTGCCAGCAGTGAGGGGGCCGGCACAGGGAAAGAGACCCAGTACTTC	CASSEGAGTGKETQYF
TRBV14	many	.	TRBJ2-1	TGTGCCAGCAGCCTTATATCAAGCTCCTACAATGAGCAGTTCTTC	CASSLISSSYNEQFF
TRBV5-4	.	.	TRBJ2-5	TGTGCCAGCAGCTTGGGGACAGTCGGAAAAGAGACCCAGTACTTC	CASSLGTVGKETQYF
TRBV6-1	many	TRBD2	TRBJ2-1	TGTGCCAGCAGTCCTAGCGGGAGCTACAATGAGCAGTTCTTC	CASSPSGSYNEQFF
TRBV28	many	.	TRBJ2-2	TGTGCCAGCAATCCACCCCGGCCCGGGGAGCTGTTTTTT	CASNPPRPGELFF
TRBV28	.	.	TRBJ2-7	TGTGCCAGCAGCACCCTCGTTACAACCTACGAGCAGTACTTC	CASSTLVTTYEQYF
TRBV7-9	many	.	TRBJ1-1	TGTGCCAGCAGCGCCGCCCCAGGGGTTTATGGTGAAGCTTTCTTT	CASSAAPGVYGEAFF
TRBV5-1	few	TRBD1	TRBJ2-1	TGCGCCAGCAGGGATGGACAGGGATACAATGAGCAGTTCTTC	CASRDGQGYNEQFF
TRBV6-2/TRBV6-3	many	.	TRBJ2-3	TGTGCCAGCAGTTCGCGACAGGGCGCGGGAGCAAAGGCAGATACGCAGTATTTT	CASSSRQGAGAKADTQYF
TRBV7-2	many	.	TRBJ1-2	TGTGCCAGCAGCTTGTCAGGGAAGGGTAACTATGGCTACACCTTC	CASSLSGKGNYGYTF
TRBV5-6	few	.	TRBJ1-2	TGTGCCAGCAGCTTGAGTGGACCCGCGGGCTACACCTTC	CASSLSGPAGYTF
TRBV6-6	few	.	TRBJ1-5	TGTGCCAGCTCGGAGTTTGGAGGTTTTGGTCAGCCCCAGCATTTT	CASSEFGGFGQPQHF